The entry that follows covers one T cell receptor (beta chain) sequence. In the original processing: It was from reference gene primer amplification that nucleated cell counts were estimated. TCRdb's copy holds only in-frame clones and misses some; the assay was immunoSEQ multiplex PCR. That table furnishes V, J and clone size, whereas the DNA furnished D and trimming. In the table there are around 80,000 clones, roughly 77% of which are singletons. CDR1 SNHLY and CDR2 FYNNEI come from the germline V gene. Between the trimmed V and J ends, which lost 7 bases and 2 bases, there was a span of 18 bases. The CDR3 runs 15 residues. The data stem from a study of blood T cell repertoires in COVID-19. Background on the study: Samples taken during acute and convalescent COVID-19 were collected in the United States, Italy and Spain. Nucleic acid was either cDNA or gDNA, and it came from T cells, B-cell-depleted T cells, or PBMCs.

This receptor was taken from a man in his fifties or sixties with active or convalescent COVID-19. The sample comprised peripheral blood. The chain employs TRBV2 and TRBJ2-7; TRBD1 is a possible D gene (5 bases). In DNA form, the CDR3 reads TGTGCCAGCACCGACGGTCAGGGCGGAACCTACGAGCAGTACTTC. Its translation: CASTDGQGGTYEQYF.